Presented here are 16 T cell receptor beta chains from one specimen sequenced in a study of molecular identifiers for immune sequencing clone quantification. TCRdb used MiXCR to reprocess the PCR reads, holding one entry per CDR3 protein. The table includes approximately 9,400 distinct CDR3 sequences, about a fifth detected once. What was sequenced was naive CD8+ T cells from blood, with Jurkat cell RNA spiked in. The sample's subset: FACS-sorted CD8+CD4-CCR7+CD45RA+ naive T cells. The receptors stem from a human donor in good health. Some libraries in this study had Jurkat cell RNA spiked in.

This clonotype is termed medium-sized (0.01 to 0.1%). The J gene is TRBJ2-6, the V gene TRBV19, with D uncertain. CDR1 and CDR2 from the germline V gene are LNHDA and SQIVND (reference sequence). V dropped 6 bases and J dropped 2 bases, with 8 bases sitting between them. This CDR3 region has 14 residues. CDR3: CASSAPPGANVLTF. The CDR3, as DNA: TGTGCCAGTAGCGCCCCACCTGGGGCCAACGTCCTGACTTTC.

In its sample, this clonotype ranks as medium-sized. The chain combines TRBV5-5 with TRBJ2-2, with D perhaps given as TRBD1 or TRBD2 (5 bases each). The CDR3 extends over 15 amino acids. Trimming removed 3 bases at V and 2 bases at J, with 11 bases between. Germline V CDR1 and CDR2: SGHKS, YYEKEE (reference sequence). The CDR3 nucleotides read TGTGCCAGCAGCTCCGGGACCACCAACACCGGGGAGCTGTTTTTT. It specifies CASSSGTTNTGELFF.

This clonotype is labeled as medium-sized. The chain carries TRBV2 and TRBJ1-5, with no clear D. Germline loops: CDR1 SNHLY, CDR2 FYNNEI. CDR3 size: 15 residues. The V end was cut by 1 base, the J end by 0 bases, with 7 bases between. CDR3 nucleotides: TGTGCCAGCAGTGAAGAGAGGTATAGCAATCAGCCCCAGCATTTT. This sequence encodes CASSEERYSNQPQHF.

V usage is TRBV3-1 and J usage is TRBJ2-5; TRBD2 agrees at 8 bases. Per the germline V gene, CDR1 is LGHDT and CDR2 is YNNKEL (reference sequence). There are 15 residues in the CDR3. Unmatched junction bases numbered 8, after V lost 4 bases and J lost 4 bases. The CDR3 DNA follows: TGTGCCAGCAGCCCCTCCACTAGCGGCGTAGAGACCCAGTACTTC. This gives the protein CASSPSTSGVETQYF.

The V call is TRBV20-1, the J call TRBJ2-1, with 10 nucleotides matching TRBD2. The length of the CDR3 is 15 residues. Looked up from germline, CDR1 is DFQATT and CDR2 is SNEGSKA (reference sequence). The V segment lost 2 bases and the J segment 9 bases; nucleotides outside the gene matches: 10. CDR3 sequence reads: CSARKRGGMRVEQFF. CDR3 sequence (DNA): TGCAGTGCTAGAAAGCGGGGGGGCATGCGTGTTGAGCAGTTCTTC.

As concerns this clonotype: In this CDR3 the conserved last residue, phenylalanine or tryptophan, is missing, so a read error is likely. This chain uses TRBV10-2 with TRBJ1-5, with D hard to call. Trimming took off 3 bases at V and 1 base at J, with 10 bases between the two ends. The CDR3 sequence is 15 residues long. Germline lookup yields CDR1 WSHSY and CDR2 SAAADI. Written as DNA, the CDR3 is TGCGCCAGCAGTGAATCCCAGGTCAGCAATCAGCCCCAGCATTCT. This sequence encodes CASSESQVSNQPQHS.

For this clonotype: This clone may be a read error of a much larger clone one base away. This chain connects TRBV27 to TRBJ2-1, with TRBD2 matching 8 bases. CDR1 is MNHEY and CDR2 is SMNVEV in the germline V gene (reference sequence). The V and J ends lost 6 bases and 14 bases, in that order; junction bases with no gene match: 12. The CDR3 extends over 13 amino acids. The CDR3 nucleotides are TGTGCCAGCAGAGGAATAGCGGGGCAAGGGGAGTTCTTC. Protein: CASRGIAGQGEFF.

This clonotype is medium-sized within its sample. The V call is TRBV21-1, the J call TRBJ1-4; TRBD1 is the table's D call, not checked against the DNA. TRBV21-1 is shown as a pseudogene. The CDR3 is made up of 14 amino acids. The CDR3 protein is CASSIRDSAEKLFF. In DNA form, the CDR3 reads TGTGCCAGCAGCATCCGGGACAGCGCCGAAAAACTGTTTTTT.

This clonotype is labeled as medium-sized. V is TRBV2 and J is TRBJ2-5; D possibly corresponds to TRBD2 (5 bases). The germline V gene has CDR1 SNHLY and CDR2 FYNNEI. The ends were cut back, 7 bases at V and 5 bases at J, with 14 bases in the middle. This CDR3 region has 13 residues. This CDR3 is CASTNPGLETQYF. Written as DNA, the CDR3 is TGTGCCAGCACTAATCCCGGACTGGAGACCCAGTACTTC.

As regards this clonotype: This may be a read error, as it is one base from a much larger clone. The gene calls are TRBV9 and TRBJ2-1, with D possibly TRBD1 on 7 matching bases. The V gene's germline CDR1 is SGDLS and CDR2 YYNGEE. The CDR3 covers 14 residues. The CDR3 nucleotides are TGTGCCAGCACAGGGGGGTCGGGGTGGAATGAGCAGGTCTTC. Translating gives CASTGGSGWNEQVF.

This clonotype appeared many times. This chain uses TRBV4-2 with TRBJ2-3; 8 bases align to TRBD2. This CDR3 contains 18 residues. J lost 5 bases, V lost 0 bases, and 13 bases had no gene match. Germline-derived CDR1 and CDR2 are LGHNA and YNFKEQ. The CDR3 coding sequence is TGTGCCAGCAGCCAAGATAGGGGACTAGAGTTCGGACGAGATACGCAGTATTTT. Translated, it gives CASSQDRGLEFGRDTQYF.

This clonotype is medium-sized in the sample. The V and J genes are TRBV7-9 and TRBJ2-1; possibly TRBD1 for D (5 bases). Trimming removed 4 bases at V and 4 bases at J, with 11 bases between. CDR3 length: 14 amino acids. Per germline, CDR1 SEHNR and CDR2 FQNEAQ (reference sequence). CDR3 sequence reads: CASSSQGPYNEQFF. CDR3 nucleotide sequence: TGTGCCAGCAGCTCGCAGGGTCCGTACAATGAGCAGTTCTTC.

Only a few counts were recorded for this clonotype. A clone one base away is much larger, so this may be a read error. The genes are TRBV7-9 and TRBJ2-2; the match to TRBD1 covers 8 bases. From germline, CDR1 is SEHNR and CDR2 FQNEAQ (reference sequence). The CDR3 extends over 16 amino acids. The V gene end was trimmed by 8 bases and the J gene end by 6 bases; junction bases not matched to a gene: 14. CDR3 protein: CASGSLDRGSAGELFF. The CDR3 DNA is TGTGCCAGCGGCTCTCTCGACAGGGGTTCAGCCGGGGAGCTGTTTTTT.

This clonotype qualifies as medium-sized. The chain is built from TRBV7-2 and TRBJ2-3; 8 bases line up with TRBD2. CDR3 size: 17 residues. Germline CDR1 and CDR2: SGHTA and FQGNSA. After removal of 4 bases from V and 5 bases from J, the junction contained 14 bases not matched to a gene. The CDR3 reads CASSSSSAGGWGDTQYF. The DNA of the CDR3 is TGTGCCAGCAGCTCCTCTTCGGCGGGAGGATGGGGAGATACGCAGTATTTT.

Notes on this clonotype: This may stem from a read error, because a much larger clone lies one nucleotide away. The chain carries TRBV12-5 and TRBJ1-5, with D unclear. Looked up from germline, CDR1 is LGHNT and CDR2 is FRNRAP. CDR3 length: 15 amino acids. The chain's CDR3 is CASGAPEGVDQPQLF. The CDR3 nucleotides are TGTGCTAGTGGCGCACCGGAGGGAGTTGATCAGCCCCAGCTTTTT.

In this sample, this clonotype is medium-sized (0.01 to 0.1%). This sequence joins TRBV5-1 and TRBJ2-7, with 8 bases matching TRBD1. The CDR3 is 15 residues long. V shed 0 bases, J shed 4 bases, and the junction held 6 bases outside the gene matches. Germline-derived CDR1 and CDR2 are SGHRS and YFSETQ. The DNA for the CDR3 is TGCGCCAGCAGCTTGGTGGGGACAGGTATATACGAGCAGTACTTC. Translating gives CASSLVGTGIYEQYF.